Below, 10 T cell receptor beta chains from the same sample are listed, as sequenced in a study of OX40 agonist ivuxolimab in advanced cancers. Assay used: immunoSEQ multiplex PCR; TCRdb lists only in-frame clones, some missing. The sample has roughly 40,000 clones, 85% to 95% seen once. This sample comprised CD4+ or CD8+ T cells sorted from blood, obtained in a trial of the OX40 agonist ivuxolimab. The receptors stem from an adult with an advanced solid tumor such as melanoma, head and neck, liver or kidney cancer.

The chain couples TRBV30 to TRBJ2-7; no clear D gene. The V gene's germline CDR1 is GTSNPN and CDR2 SVGIG (reference sequence). V was pared by 1 base and J by 2 bases, with 3 bases between. The CDR3 length is 11 residues. This CDR3 is CAWSDPYEQYF. DNA for the CDR3: TGTGCCTGGAGTGACCCCTACGAGCAGTACTTC.

The count of this clone is one. This CDR3 is CASSLTPGAADTQYF. The CDR3 nucleotides read TGTGCCAGCAGCTTAACCCCAGGGGCAGCAGATACGCAGTATTTT. The rearrangement uses TRBV7-3 and TRBJ2-3, with D maybe TRBD1 (6 bases). V lost 0 bases to trimming and J lost 4 bases, with 11 bases between them. The CDR3 is 15 residues long. Germline-derived CDR1 and CDR2 are SGHTA and FQGTGA.

The V gene is TRBV7-9, the J gene TRBJ1-1, with no clear D. The CDR3 length is 15 residues. Trimming cost V 1 base and J 5 bases, with 14 bases left between them. Germline V CDR1 and CDR2: SEHNR, FQNEAQ (reference sequence). In DNA, the CDR3 is TGTGCCAGCAGCTTAGTGTCTTTGGGCGGGACTGAAGCTTTCTTT. Its translation: CASSLVSLGGTEAFF.

This chain joins TRBV5-1 and TRBJ2-5; tentatively, D is TRBD2 (5 bases). V dropped 4 bases and J dropped 4 bases, with 17 bases sitting between them. Germline V lookup: CDR1 SGHRS, CDR2 YFSETQ. This CDR3 spans 15 amino acids. CDR3 protein: CASSEGLTPRETQYF. DNA for the CDR3: TGCGCCAGCAGCGAGGGCCTCACTCCGAGAGAGACCCAGTACTTC.

The J gene is TRBJ1-2, the V gene TRBV5-4; TRBD1 is a possible D gene (5 bases). Germline values: CDR1 SGHNT, CDR2 YYREEE (reference sequence). V was shortened by 6 bases and J by 8 bases, with 11 bases between the two germline ends. CDR3 length: 11 residues. This chain's CDR3 is CASTTGLGYTF. In DNA form, the CDR3 reads TGTGCCAGCACTACAGGACTGGGCTACACCTTC.

The rearrangement links TRBV18 to TRBJ2-1, with 10 bases that match TRBD2. Per the germline V gene, CDR1 is KGHSH and CDR2 is LQKENI. CDR3 length: 17 residues. The V segment lost 3 bases and the J segment 2 bases; nucleotides outside the gene matches: 7. CDR3 sequence reads: CASSPVVAGGPYNEQFF. The CDR3 coding sequence is TGTGCCAGCTCACCGGTGGTAGCGGGAGGACCCTACAATGAGCAGTTCTTC.

This clone was recorded a few times. The genes are TRBV5-6 and TRBJ2-7; 7 nucleotides agree with TRBD2. Trimming removed 5 bases from V and 10 bases from J; junction bases left unmatched: 6. This CDR3 comprises 11 residues. Germline V lookup: CDR1 SGHDT, CDR2 YYEEEE. For the CDR3, the DNA is TGTGCCAGCAGTTGGGGGACTAACCAGTACTTC. It is translated as CASSWGTNQYF.

The chain couples TRBV27 to TRBJ2-2; D gene unclear. CDR3 length: 13 amino acids. Trimming took off 5 bases at V and 0 bases at J, with 4 bases between the two ends. The germline gives CDR1 MNHEY, CDR2 SMNVEV (reference sequence). CDR3 residues: CASSPTNTGELFF. CDR3 in DNA: TGTGCCAGCAGTCCCACGAACACCGGGGAGCTGTTTTTT.

This chain links TRBV9 with TRBJ1-4; D ambiguous. This CDR3 is built from 14 residues. Deletions cut 2 bases from V and 5 bases from J, with 10 bases between. Per germline, CDR1 SGDLS and CDR2 YYNGEE. CDR3 in amino acids: CASSVRDGNEKLFF. Written as DNA, the CDR3 is TGTGCCAGCAGCGTGAGAGACGGGAATGAAAAACTGTTTTTT.

Here the CDR3 DNA reads TGTGCCAGTAGTATAGTTGGGACAACGTCCTACGAGCAGTACTTC. It yields the protein CASSIVGTTSYEQYF. The chain joins TRBV19 to TRBJ2-7, with a possible D match to TRBD1 (6 bases). The V gene's germline CDR1 is LNHDA and CDR2 SQIVND (reference sequence). This CDR3 region has 15 residues. Trimming took 1 base from V and 1 from J, leaving 11 bases between them.